The entry below gives a single T cell receptor beta chain sequence along with its context. This sample stems from a study of blood T cell repertoires in COVID-19. In the original analysis: Estimates of nucleated cell counts were drawn from the amplification of reference gene primers. Data came from immunoSEQ multiplex PCR; TCRdb stores just in-frame clones and leaves some out. V, J and clone size are taken as reported in that table, and D and trimming were inferred from the DNA itself. This sample has around 240,000 clones, with 65% to 90% found just once. This clonotype originated in a woman in her fifties or sixties with acute or convalescent COVID-19. Sequencing was carried out using peripheral blood.

The CDR3 nucleotides read TGTGCCAGCAGCTCGTCAGACAGGGAATCTGGAAACACCATATATTTT. Protein: CASSSSDRESGNTIYF. The chain is built from TRBV7-6 and TRBJ1-3, with 7 bases fitting TRBD1. CDR1 is SGHVS and CDR2 is FNYEAQ in the germline V gene. The CDR3 totals 16 residues. Trimming cost V 4 bases and J 1 base; bases outside gene matches: 7.